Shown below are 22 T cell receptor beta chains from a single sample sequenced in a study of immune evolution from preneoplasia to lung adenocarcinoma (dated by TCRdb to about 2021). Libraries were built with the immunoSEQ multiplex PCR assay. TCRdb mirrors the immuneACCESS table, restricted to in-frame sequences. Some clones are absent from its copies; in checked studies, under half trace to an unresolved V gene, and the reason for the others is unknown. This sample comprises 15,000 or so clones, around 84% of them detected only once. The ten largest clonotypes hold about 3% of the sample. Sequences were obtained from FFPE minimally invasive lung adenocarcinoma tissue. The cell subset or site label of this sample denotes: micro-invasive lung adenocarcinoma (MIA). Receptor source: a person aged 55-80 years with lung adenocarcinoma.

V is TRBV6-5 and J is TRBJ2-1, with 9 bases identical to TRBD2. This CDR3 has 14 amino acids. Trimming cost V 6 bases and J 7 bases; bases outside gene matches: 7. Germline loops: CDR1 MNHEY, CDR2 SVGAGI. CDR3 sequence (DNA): TGTGCCAGCAGGGAGCGGGGGGCCAGGAATGAGCAGTTCTTC. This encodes CASRERGARNEQFF.

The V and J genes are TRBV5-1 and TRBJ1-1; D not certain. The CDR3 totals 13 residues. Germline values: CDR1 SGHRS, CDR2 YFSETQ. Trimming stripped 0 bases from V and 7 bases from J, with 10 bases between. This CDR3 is CASSLDWQFEAFF. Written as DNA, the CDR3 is TGCGCCAGCAGCTTGGATTGGCAGTTTGAAGCTTTCTTT.

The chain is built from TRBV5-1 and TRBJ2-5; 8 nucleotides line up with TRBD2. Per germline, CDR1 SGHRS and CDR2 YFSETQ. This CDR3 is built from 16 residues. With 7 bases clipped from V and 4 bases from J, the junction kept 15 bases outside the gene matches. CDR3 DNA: TGCGCCAGCGGAAGGCAGGGTAGCGGGGTAGGAGAGACCCAGTACTTC. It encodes CASGRQGSGVGETQYF.

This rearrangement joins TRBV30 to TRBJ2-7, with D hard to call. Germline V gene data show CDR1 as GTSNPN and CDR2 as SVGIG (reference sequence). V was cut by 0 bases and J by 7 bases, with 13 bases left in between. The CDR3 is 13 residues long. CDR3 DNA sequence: TGTGCCTGGAGTGTACGAGTGGTGGAGGAGCAGTACTTC. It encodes CAWSVRVVEEQYF.

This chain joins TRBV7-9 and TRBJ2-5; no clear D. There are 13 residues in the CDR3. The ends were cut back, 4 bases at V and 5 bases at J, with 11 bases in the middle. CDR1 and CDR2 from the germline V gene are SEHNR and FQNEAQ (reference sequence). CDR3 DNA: TGTGCCAGCAGCTCTACTACCGGGGAGACCCAGTACTTC. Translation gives CASSSTTGETQYF.

The CDR3 is CASSEATSGGAVETQYF. In DNA form, the CDR3 reads TGTGCCAGCAGCGAGGCGACTAGCGGGGGGGCGGTGGAGACCCAGTACTTC. The rearrangement links TRBV9 to TRBJ2-5; 14 bases align to TRBD2. The V gene's germline CDR1 is SGDLS and CDR2 YYNGEE. V lost 3 bases and J lost 5; bases outside the gene matches: 9. The CDR3 covers 17 residues. Full variable domain (remainder filled in from reference TRBV9 and TRBJ2-5): DSGVTQTPKHLITATGQRVTLRCSPRSGDLSVYWYQQSLDQGLQFLIQYYNGEERAKGNILERFSAQQFPDLHSELNLSSLELGDSALYFCASSEATSGGAVETQYFGPGTRLLVL.

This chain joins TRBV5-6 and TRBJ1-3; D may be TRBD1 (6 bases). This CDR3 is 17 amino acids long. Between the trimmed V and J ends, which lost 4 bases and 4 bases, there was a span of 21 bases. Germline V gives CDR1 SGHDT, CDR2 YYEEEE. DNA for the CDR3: TGTGCCAGCAGCCCCCAGTTTTCTAGGGGGAGCGGAAACACCATATATTTT. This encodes CASSPQFSRGSGNTIYF.

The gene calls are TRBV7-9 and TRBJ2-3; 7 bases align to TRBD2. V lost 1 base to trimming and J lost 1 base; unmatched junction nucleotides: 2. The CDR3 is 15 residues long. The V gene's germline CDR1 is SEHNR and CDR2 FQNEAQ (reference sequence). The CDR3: CASSLGSGGTDTQYF. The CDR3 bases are TGTGCCAGCAGCTTAGGGAGCGGGGGCACAGATACGCAGTATTTT.

The CDR3 DNA reads as TGTGCCAGCTCGCACAGGAACACTGAAGCTTTCTTT. This encodes CASSHRNTEAFF. This chain joins TRBV18 and TRBJ1-1; D is uncertain. The CDR3 loop spans 12 amino acids. Germline V gives CDR1 KGHSH, CDR2 LQKENI. Trimming pared 6 bases from V and 1 base from J, leaving 6 bases between.

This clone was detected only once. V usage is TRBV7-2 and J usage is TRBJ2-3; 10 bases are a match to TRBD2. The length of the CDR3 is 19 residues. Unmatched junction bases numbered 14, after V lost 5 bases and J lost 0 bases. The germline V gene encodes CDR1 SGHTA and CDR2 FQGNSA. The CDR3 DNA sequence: TGTGCCAGCAGCCATACTAACCTAGCGGGGGTAGCTAGCACAGATACGCAGTATTTT. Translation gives CASSHTNLAGVASTDTQYF.

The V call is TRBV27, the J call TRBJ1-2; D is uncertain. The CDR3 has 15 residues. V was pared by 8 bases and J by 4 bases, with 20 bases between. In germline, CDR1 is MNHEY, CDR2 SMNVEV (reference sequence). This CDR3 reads CASGPGAERGYGYTF. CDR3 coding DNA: TGTGCCAGCGGGCCGGGTGCCGAACGGGGCTATGGCTACACCTTC.

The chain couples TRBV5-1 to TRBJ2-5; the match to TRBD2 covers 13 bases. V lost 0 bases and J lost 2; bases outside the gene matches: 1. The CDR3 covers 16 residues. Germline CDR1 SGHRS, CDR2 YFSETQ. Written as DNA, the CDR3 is TGCGCCAGCAGCTTGGTACTAGCGGGGGGGCAAGAGACCCAGTACTTC. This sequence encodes CASSLVLAGGQETQYF.

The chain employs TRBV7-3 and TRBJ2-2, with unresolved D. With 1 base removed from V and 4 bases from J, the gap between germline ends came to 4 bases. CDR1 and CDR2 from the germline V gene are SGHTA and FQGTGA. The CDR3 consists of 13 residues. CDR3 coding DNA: TGTGCCAGCAGCTTAAATCCCACCGGGGAGCTGTTTTTT. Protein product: CASSLNPTGELFF.

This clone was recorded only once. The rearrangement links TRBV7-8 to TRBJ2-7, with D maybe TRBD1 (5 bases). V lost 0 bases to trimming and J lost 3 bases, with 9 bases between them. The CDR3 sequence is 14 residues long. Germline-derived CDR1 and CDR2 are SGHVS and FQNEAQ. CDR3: CASSLAAGYYEQYF. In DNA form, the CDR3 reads TGTGCCAGCAGCTTAGCGGCAGGGTACTACGAGCAGTACTTC.

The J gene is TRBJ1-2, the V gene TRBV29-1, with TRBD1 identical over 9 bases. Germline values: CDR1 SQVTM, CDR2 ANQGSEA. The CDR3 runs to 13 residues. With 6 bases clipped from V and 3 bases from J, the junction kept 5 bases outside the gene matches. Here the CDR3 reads CSVGQGGDYGYTF. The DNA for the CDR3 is TGCAGCGTGGGACAGGGTGGGGACTATGGCTACACCTTC.

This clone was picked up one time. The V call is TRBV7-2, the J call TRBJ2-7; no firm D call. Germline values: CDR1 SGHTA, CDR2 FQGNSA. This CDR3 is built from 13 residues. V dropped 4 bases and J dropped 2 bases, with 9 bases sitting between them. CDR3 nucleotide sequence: TGTGCCAGCAGCTCACGACGGACCTACGAGCAGTACTTC. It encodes CASSSRRTYEQYF.

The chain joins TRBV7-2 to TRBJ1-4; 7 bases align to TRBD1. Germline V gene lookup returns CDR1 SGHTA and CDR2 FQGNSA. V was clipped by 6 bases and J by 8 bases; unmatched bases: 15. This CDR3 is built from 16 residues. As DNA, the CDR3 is TGTGCCAGCAGTCCACCCTCGACAGGGAGGGACGAAAAACTGTTTTTT. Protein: CASSPPSTGRDEKLFF.

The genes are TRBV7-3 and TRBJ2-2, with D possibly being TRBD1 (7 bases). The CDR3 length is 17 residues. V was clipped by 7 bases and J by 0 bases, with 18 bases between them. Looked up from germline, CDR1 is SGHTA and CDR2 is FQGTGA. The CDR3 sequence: CASNRGGQGANTGELFF. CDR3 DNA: TGTGCCAGCAACCGAGGGGGGCAGGGGGCGAACACCGGGGAGCTGTTTTTT.

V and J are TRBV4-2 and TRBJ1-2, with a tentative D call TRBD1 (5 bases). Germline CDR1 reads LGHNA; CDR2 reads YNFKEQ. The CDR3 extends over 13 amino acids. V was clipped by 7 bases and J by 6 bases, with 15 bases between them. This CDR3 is CASNPERGDGYTF. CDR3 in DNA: TGTGCCAGCAACCCTGAGAGGGGTGATGGCTACACCTTC.

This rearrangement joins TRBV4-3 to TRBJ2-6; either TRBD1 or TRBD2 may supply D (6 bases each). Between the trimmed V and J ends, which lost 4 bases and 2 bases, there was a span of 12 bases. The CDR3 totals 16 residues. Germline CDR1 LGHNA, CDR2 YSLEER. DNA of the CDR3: TGCGCCAGCAGCCGGAAGGGGGGAACTGGGGCCAACGTCCTGACTTTC. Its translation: CASSRKGGTGANVLTF.

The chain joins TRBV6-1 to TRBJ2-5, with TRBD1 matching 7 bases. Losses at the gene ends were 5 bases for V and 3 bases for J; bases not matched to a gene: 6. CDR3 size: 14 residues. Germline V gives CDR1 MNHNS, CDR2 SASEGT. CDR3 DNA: TGTGCCAGCAGTCTCGCAGGGGGTGAAGAGACCCAGTACTTC. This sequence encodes CASSLAGGEETQYF.

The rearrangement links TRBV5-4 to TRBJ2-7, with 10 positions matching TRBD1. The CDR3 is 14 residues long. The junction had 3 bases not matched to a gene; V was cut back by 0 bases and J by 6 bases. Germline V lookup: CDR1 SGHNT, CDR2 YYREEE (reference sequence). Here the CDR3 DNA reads TGTGCCAGCAGCTTGGGGACAGGGGGAGCCGAGCAGTACTTC. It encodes CASSLGTGGAEQYF.